One and the same sample provided the 25 T cell receptor beta chains below, sequenced in a study of long-term antiretroviral therapy in people with HIV. Runs used v3.0 of the immunoSEQ assay and were done at survey level. The protocol was immunoSEQ multiplex PCR, while the TCRdb copy is restricted to in-frame clones and leaves out a portion. The data contain around 23,000 clones, about four fifths of them singletons. The specimen was unsorted PBMCs, collected 0.5 years before starting antiretroviral therapy. All receptors derive from a man aged 35-49 years with HIV.

The chain combines TRBV19 with TRBJ1-4, with D perhaps matching TRBD1 (6 bases). V shed 7 bases and J shed 7 bases, with 25 bases lying between them. Germline-derived CDR1 and CDR2 are LNHDA and SQIVND (reference sequence). The CDR3 spans 17 residues. The CDR3, as DNA: TGTGCCAGTAATGACAAACCAACCCCGTACAGGGTTGAAAAACTGTTTTTT. It translates to CASNDKPTPYRVEKLFF.

This clone showed up just once. The chain couples TRBV7-8 to TRBJ1-3; D is possibly TRBD1 (5 bases). The CDR3 loop spans 16 amino acids. Trimming stripped 4 bases from V and 0 bases from J, with 13 bases between. Looked up from germline, CDR1 is SGHVS and CDR2 is FQNEAQ. This CDR3 is CASSSMTVVSGNTIYF. The CDR3 DNA is TGTGCCAGCAGCTCCATGACAGTCGTCTCTGGAAACACCATATATTTT.

This clone was recorded a few times. The J gene is TRBJ2-7, the V gene TRBV19, with a weak D call TRBD1 (5 bases). The germline V and J ends were trimmed by 10 bases and 6 bases, with 16 bases remaining between them. The CDR3 spans 12 residues. In germline, CDR1 is LNHDA, CDR2 SQIVND (reference sequence). Here the CDR3 DNA reads TGTGCCACCCTAGATAGGGGCGGCGAGCAGTACTTC. Translation gives CATLDRGGEQYF.

The chain is built from TRBV7-9 and TRBJ2-3; D is perhaps TRBD1 or TRBD2 (5 bases each). The CDR3 covers 13 residues. The germline V gene encodes CDR1 SEHNR and CDR2 FQNEAQ (reference sequence). CDR3 in DNA: TGTGGGCTAGAGAGAGAGGGGTCAGATACGCAGTATTTT. Protein: CGLEREGSDTQYF.

Only a few counts were recorded for this clone. J is TRBJ1-6 and V is TRBV5-1; perhaps TRBD1 as D (6 bases). V was cut by 5 bases and J by 8 bases, with 14 bases left in between. Per the germline V gene, CDR1 is SGHRS and CDR2 is YFSETQ. This CDR3 is 14 amino acids long. The CDR3 is CASRPTAGDSPLHF. For the CDR3, the DNA is TGCGCCAGCAGACCGACGGCAGGGGATTCACCCCTCCACTTT.

Note on this clone: At one boundary the junction diverges from the germline segment, which might be a read error. The rearrangement links TRBV5-3 to TRBJ1-5; perhaps TRBD1 as D (6 bases). TRBV5-3 carries the ORF label, with uncertain function. The length of the CDR3 is 10 residues. CDR3 in amino acids: CRGGNQPQHF. As DNA, the CDR3 is TGCAGGGGTGGCAATCAGCCCCAGCATTTT.

The V gene is TRBV11-3, the J gene TRBJ2-2; TRBD2 aligns across 10 bases. CDR1 and CDR2 from the germline V gene are SGHNT and YENEEA. J was trimmed by 2 bases and V by 5 bases; bases with no gene match: 5. This CDR3 is 16 amino acids long. The CDR3 loop is CASSPWTSGNTGELFF. CDR3 nucleotides: TGTGCCAGCAGCCCTTGGACTAGCGGAAACACCGGGGAGCTGTTTTTT.

Only one count was recorded for this clone. The rearrangement joins TRBV4-1 to TRBJ2-3; TRBD2 matches at 9 bases. Germline CDR1 and CDR2: MGHRA and YSYEKL. This CDR3 has 17 residues. Germline trimming cut 3 bases from V and 5 bases from J; bases unmatched to any gene: 12. In DNA, the CDR3 is TGCGCCAGCAGCCACTACTCCGCGGGGGGGCGTCGAGATACGCAGTATTTT. Amino acid sequence: CASSHYSAGGRRDTQYF.

The chain couples TRBV7-2 to TRBJ2-1; possible D gene TRBD2, 6 bases. V was cut by 5 bases and J by 5 bases, with 13 bases left in between. The CDR3 runs to 14 residues. Looked up from germline, CDR1 is SGHTA and CDR2 is FQGNSA. The CDR3: CASSPPDYNNEQFF. For the CDR3, the DNA is TGTGCCAGCAGCCCACCGGACTACAACAATGAGCAGTTCTTC.

V gene TRBV28 combines with J gene TRBJ2-3, with TRBD2 identical over 7 bases. CDR1 is MDHEN and CDR2 is SYDVKM in the germline V gene. V gave up 6 bases and J gave up 2 bases; unmatched junction bases: 20. This CDR3 contains 19 residues. This CDR3 is CASRNRPLLAGEYTDTQYF. CDR3 sequence (DNA): TGTGCCAGCAGGAATCGGCCACTACTCGCGGGGGAGTACACAGATACGCAGTATTTT.

The chain has TRBV4-2 and TRBJ1-2; 9 nucleotides agree with TRBD1. V shed 3 bases and J 3 bases; nucleotides not matched to a gene: 14. Germline CDR1 LGHNA, CDR2 YNFKEQ. The CDR3 contains 18 residues. The CDR3 protein is CASSHVMEGTGRDYGYTF. The CDR3 DNA sequence: TGTGCCAGCAGCCATGTTATGGAAGGGACAGGGAGGGACTATGGCTACACCTTC.

This clone was detected once. V usage is TRBV14 and J usage is TRBJ1-2, with D tentatively TRBD1 (5 bases). The CDR3 covers 14 residues. V shed 4 bases and J shed 4 bases, with 13 bases lying between them. Per germline, CDR1 SGHDN and CDR2 FVKESK. CDR3 in DNA: TGTGCCAGCAGCCTAACGGGACTAACCTATGGCTACACCTTC. It yields the protein CASSLTGLTYGYTF. The whole variable domain, filled in from reference TRBV14 and TRBJ1-2, reads EAGVTQFPSHSVIEKGQTVTLRCDPISGHDNLYWYRRVMGKEIKFLLHFVKESKQDESGMPNNRFLAERTGGTYSTLKVQPAELEDSGVYFCASSLTGLTYGYTFGSGTRLTVV.

The genes are TRBV5-4 and TRBJ1-2, with TRBD1 identical over 9 bases. The CDR3 totals 14 residues. The germline V gene has CDR1 SGHNT and CDR2 YYREEE (reference sequence). The ends lost 4 bases at V and 4 bases at J; junction bases unmatched: 5. This CDR3 is CASSATGGGYGYTF. The CDR3 DNA is TGTGCCAGCAGCGCAACAGGGGGCGGCTATGGCTACACCTTC.

This clone occurred a few times. The chain joins TRBV27 to TRBJ1-1; D not certain. Between the trimmed V and J ends, which lost 0 bases and 3 bases, there was a span of 5 bases. CDR1 and CDR2 from the germline V gene are MNHEY and SMNVEV (reference sequence). CDR3 length: 13 amino acids. The CDR3 DNA is TGTGCCAGCAGTTTATCCCGGGACACTGAAGCTTTCTTT. This encodes CASSLSRDTEAFF.

In nucleotides, the CDR3 is TGTGCCAGCAGCTTTTTCAGGGAAGAGACCCAGTACTTC. It translates to CASSFFREETQYF. V and J are TRBV11-3 and TRBJ2-5, with D possibly TRBD1 on 5 matching bases. CDR1 is SGHNT, CDR2 YENEEA, per germline. The V and J ends lost 3 bases and 3 bases respectively, with 8 bases between them. The CDR3 runs to 13 residues.

The CDR3 reads CAPGGDTQYF. CDR3 sequence (DNA): TGTGCCCCCGGAGGAGATACGCAGTATTTT. This rearrangement joins TRBV19 to TRBJ2-3; perhaps TRBD2 as D (5 bases). Germline CDR1 and CDR2: LNHDA and SQIVND (reference sequence). The V end lost 11 bases, the J end lost 5 bases, and 8 bases lay between the germline ends. This CDR3 contains 10 residues.

J is TRBJ2-3 and V is TRBV7-2; D possibly corresponds to TRBD1 (9 bases). V lost 2 bases and J lost 0, with 21 bases in between. Germline V lookup: CDR1 SGHTA, CDR2 FQGNSA. The CDR3 runs 19 residues. The CDR3 reads CASSLTQGAGGVSTDTQYF. The CDR3 coding sequence is TGTGCCAGCAGCTTAACACAGGGGGCGGGAGGCGTAAGCACAGATACGCAGTATTTT.

The chain recombines TRBV6-6 with TRBJ1-1; TRBD1 agrees at 7 bases. V was clipped by 6 bases and J by 3 bases; unmatched bases: 7. CDR1 and CDR2 from the germline V gene are MNHNY and SVGAGI (reference sequence). The CDR3 consists of 14 residues. CDR3 sequence: CASRSRDSYTEAFF. CDR3 nucleotides: TGTGCCAGCAGGAGCCGGGACAGTTACACTGAAGCTTTCTTT.

This chain joins TRBV4-1 and TRBJ2-1; 8 positions agree with TRBD2. From germline, CDR1 is MGHRA and CDR2 YSYEKL. The CDR3 totals 21 residues. The ends lost 0 bases at V and 4 bases at J; junction bases unmatched: 20. This CDR3 is CASSQEKGGERIAGTYNEQFF. CDR3 bases: TGCGCCAGCAGCCAAGAAAAGGGGGGGGAGAGAATAGCGGGGACATACAATGAGCAGTTCTTC.

The CDR3 DNA is TGTGCCTGGAGTGTACGTCCAAGTGGGGACAGCAGCTCCTACGAGCAGTACTTC. Its protein product is CAWSVRPSGDSSSYEQYF. The rearrangement joins TRBV30 to TRBJ2-7; 7 bases are shared with TRBD1. V was clipped by 0 bases and J by 0 bases; unmatched bases: 14. The CDR3 is 18 amino acids. Germline V gives CDR1 GTSNPN, CDR2 SVGIG (reference sequence). Full variable domain (missing parts from reference TRBV30 and TRBJ2-7): SQTIHQWPATLVQPVGSPLSLECTVEGTSNPNLYWYRQAAGRGLQLLFYSVGIGQISSEVPQNLSASRPQDRQFILSSKKLLLSDSGFYLCAWSVRPSGDSSSYEQYFGPGTRLTVT.

CDR3 in amino acids: CASRTLDGEKLFF. The CDR3 nucleotides are TGTGCCAGCAGAACCCTGGACGGGGAAAAACTGTTTTTT. J is TRBJ1-4 and V is TRBV6-1; unclear D gene. The germline V gene has CDR1 MNHNS and CDR2 SASEGT. Deletions cut 6 bases from V and 8 bases from J, with 13 bases between. The CDR3 loop spans 13 amino acids.

The rearrangement joins TRBV27 to TRBJ2-7; TRBD2 matches 12 bases. Losses at the gene ends were 8 bases for V and 2 bases for J; bases not matched to a gene: 4. This CDR3 region has 14 residues. The V gene's germline CDR1 is MNHEY and CDR2 SMNVEV (reference sequence). In nucleotides, the CDR3 is TGTGCCAGCTCCTGGACTAGCGGGGCCTACGAGCAGTACTTC. Translating it yields CASSWTSGAYEQYF.

V and J are TRBV7-9 and TRBJ2-7; no firm D call. This CDR3 spans 11 amino acids. Between the trimmed V and J ends, which lost 4 bases and 9 bases, there was a span of 10 bases. From germline, CDR1 is SEHNR and CDR2 FQNEAQ (reference sequence). The CDR3 region has the DNA TGTGCCAGCAGCTCCGGACCAGGGCAGTACTTC. Translated, it gives CASSSGPGQYF.

The V call is TRBV5-1, the J call TRBJ2-3; 8 bases are shared with TRBD1. The CDR3 runs to 17 residues. The V gene's germline CDR1 is SGHRS and CDR2 YFSETQ. Unmatched junction bases numbered 12, after V lost 4 bases and J lost 2 bases. The CDR3 DNA sequence: TGCGCCAGCAGCCCGGCCGCAGGGGGCCGCCCCACAGATACGCAGTATTTT. Translated: CASSPAAGGRPTDTQYF.

The rearrangement joins TRBV7-9 to TRBJ2-3; D is perhaps TRBD1 (6 bases). Germline values: CDR1 SEHNR, CDR2 FQNEAQ (reference sequence). The V end lost 5 bases, the J end lost 1 base, and 16 bases lay between the germline ends. The CDR3 runs 16 residues. DNA of the CDR3: TGTGCCAGCAGCCTTCCTACGGGACACGGCACAGATACGCAGTATTTT. It encodes CASSLPTGHGTDTQYF. Using reference TRBV7-9 and TRBJ2-3 for the parts outside the CDR3, the full variable domain is DTGVSQNPRHKITKRGQNVTFRCDPISEHNRLYWYRQTLGQGPEFLTYFQNEAQLEKSRLLSDRFSAERPKGSFSTLEIQRTEQGDSAMYLCASSLPTGHGTDTQYFGPGTRLTVL.